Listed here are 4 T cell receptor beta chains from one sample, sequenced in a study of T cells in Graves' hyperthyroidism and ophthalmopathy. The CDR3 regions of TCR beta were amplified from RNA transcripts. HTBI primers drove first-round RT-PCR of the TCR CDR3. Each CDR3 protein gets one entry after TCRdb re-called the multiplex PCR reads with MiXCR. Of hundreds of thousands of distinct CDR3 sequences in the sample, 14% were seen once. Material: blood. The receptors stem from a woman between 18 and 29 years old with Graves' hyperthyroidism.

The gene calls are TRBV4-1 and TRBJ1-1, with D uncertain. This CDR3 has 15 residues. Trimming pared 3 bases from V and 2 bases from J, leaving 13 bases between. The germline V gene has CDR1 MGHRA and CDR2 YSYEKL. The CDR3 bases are TGCGCCAGCAGCCATTCTCCGAACCCTAACACTGAAGCTTTCTTT. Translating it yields CASSHSPNPNTEAFF.

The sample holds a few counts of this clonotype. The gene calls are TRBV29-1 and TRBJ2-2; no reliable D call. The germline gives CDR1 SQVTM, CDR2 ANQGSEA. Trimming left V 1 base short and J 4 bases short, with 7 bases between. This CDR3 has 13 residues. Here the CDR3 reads CSVEVAPTGELFF. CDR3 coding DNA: TGCAGCGTTGAAGTGGCGCCCACCGGGGAGCTGTTTTTT.

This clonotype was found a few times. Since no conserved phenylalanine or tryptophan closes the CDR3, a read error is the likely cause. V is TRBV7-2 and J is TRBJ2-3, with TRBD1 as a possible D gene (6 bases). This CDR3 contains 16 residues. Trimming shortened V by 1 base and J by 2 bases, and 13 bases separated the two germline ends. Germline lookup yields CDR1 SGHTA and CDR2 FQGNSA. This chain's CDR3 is CASSLGTAPLTDTQYS. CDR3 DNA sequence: TGTGCCAGCAGCTTAGGGACAGCTCCGCTCACAGATACGCAGTATTCT.

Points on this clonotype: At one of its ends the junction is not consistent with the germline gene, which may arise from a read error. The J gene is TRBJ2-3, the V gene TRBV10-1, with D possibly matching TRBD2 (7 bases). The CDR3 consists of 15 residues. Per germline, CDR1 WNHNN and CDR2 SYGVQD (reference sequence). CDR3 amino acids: CASSEGSGGTDAQYF. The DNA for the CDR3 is TGCGCCAGCAGTGAAGGATCGGGGGGCACAGATGCGCAGTATTTT.